This T cell receptor (beta chain) is drawn from a study of human T cells and chemical hapten exposure. Study-level results: Because they had alopecia, donors may respond immunologically unlike healthy people.

The CDR3 extends over 12 amino acids. The germline gives CDR1 GTSNPN, CDR2 SVGIG (reference sequence). V shed 0 bases and J shed 8 bases, with 8 bases lying between them. Unique molecular identifiers were attached to individual cDNA molecules during library preparation. Study processing details: Sample TCR totals centred on a median of about 100,000, ranging roughly 20,000 to 750,000. TCRdb ran MiXCR on the RACE reads and lists one entry per CDR3 protein. These V and J calls derive from TCRdb rather than the authors' analysis. This sample has about 98,000 distinct CDR3 sequences, with approximately 10% found just once. About this clonotype: Its antigen is unidentified.

The time point: pre-sensitization, week 0. Regarding treatment: therapeutic diphenylcyclopropenone sensitization with weekly scalp DPC. Unfractionated whole blood yielded the extracted total RNA. The sequence derives from a woman aged 55-69 years with alopecia areata. Some clones in this sample may be carry-over from other donors' samples. This specimen was whole blood, taken in connection with sensitization to the hapten diphenylcyclopropenone (DPC). This chain uses TRBV30 with TRBJ1-3, with D uncertain. The CDR3 sequence is CAWSVSGYTIYF. CDR3 bases: TGTGCCTGGAGTGTATCGGGGTACACCATATATTTT. Full variable domain (missing parts from reference TRBV30 and TRBJ1-3): SQTIHQWPATLVQPVGSPLSLECTVEGTSNPNLYWYRQAAGRGLQLLFYSVGIGQISSEVPQNLSASRPQDRQFILSSKKLLLSDSGFYLCAWSVSGYTIYFGEGSWLTVV.